One sample yielded the 32 T cell receptor beta chains listed below, sequenced in a study of cytomegalovirus exposure and HLA in healthy donors (dated by TCRdb to 2016 to 2017). Libraries came from the immunoSEQ multiplex PCR assay. For the multiplex PCR, a mixture combining 60 forward primers for TCR Vbeta segments and 13 reverse primers for TCR Jbeta segments was used. TCRdb's version of the immuneACCESS table is confined to in-frame rearrangements and falls short of the full clone set. An unresolved V gene accounts for under half of the shortfall where checked; the remainder is of unknown origin. In all, the sample holds about 130,000 clones, and 77% of those were seen once. Approximately 4.2% of the sample goes to the ten largest clones. The sequencing sample was made of PBMCs. These receptors all stem from a male donor in good health and CMV-seropositive.

V is TRBV6-1 and J is TRBJ2-7; maybe TRBD2 (6 bases). Per germline, CDR1 MNHNS and CDR2 SASEGT. The V gene lost 7 bases and the J gene lost 6 bases, with 10 bases spanning the gap. The CDR3 spans 11 residues. The CDR3 protein is CASNGGSEQYF. The DNA of the CDR3 is TGTGCCAGCAATGGAGGGTCCGAGCAGTACTTC.

V is TRBV29-1 and J is TRBJ1-2; D remains ambiguous. This CDR3 spans 15 amino acids. Trimming removed 5 bases at V and 6 bases at J, with 22 bases between. The germline gives CDR1 SQVTM, CDR2 ANQGSEA. As DNA, the CDR3 is TGCAGCGTTAAAAGTGGAACAGCCGGTGAAGATGGCTACACCTTC. As protein: CSVKSGTAGEDGYTF. Filled out from reference TRBV29-1 and TRBJ1-2, the complete variable domain reads SAVISQKPSRDICQRGTSLTIQCQVDSQVTMMFWYRQQPGQSLTLIATANQGSEATYESGFVIDKFPISRPNLTFSTLTVSNMSPEDSSIYLCSVKSGTAGEDGYTFGSGTRLTVV.

V is TRBV27 and J is TRBJ2-3, with TRBD2 matching 11 bases. The CDR3 totals 18 residues. Losses at the gene ends were 5 bases for V and 3 bases for J; bases not matched to a gene: 13. In germline, CDR1 is MNHEY, CDR2 SMNVEV (reference sequence). As DNA, the CDR3 is TGTGCCAGCAGTCGTATAGGGCTAGCGGGGGGAGGGACAGATACGCAGTATTTT. Its protein is CASSRIGLAGGGTDTQYF.

This sequence joins TRBV28 and TRBJ1-5; tentatively, D is TRBD1 (5 bases). This CDR3 is built from 14 residues. The germline CDR1 and CDR2 sequences are MDHEN and SYDVKM. Deletions cut 5 bases from V and 1 base from J, with 9 bases between. The CDR3 protein is CASSLDISNQPQHF. CDR3 DNA: TGTGCCAGCAGTCTGGACATAAGCAATCAGCCCCAGCATTTT.

The chain joins TRBV7-8 to TRBJ2-3; 12 bases align to TRBD2. The CDR3 runs 14 residues. Germline V CDR1 and CDR2: SGHVS, FQNEAQ. The trim removed 6 bases at V and 14 bases at J, leaving 12 bases unmatched. The CDR3 coding sequence is TGTGCCAGCAGGTCGACTAGCGGGAGTTCGTGGCGGTATTTT. It specifies CASRSTSGSSWRYF.

CDR3 bases: TGTGCCAGCAGTTCATCCAACTCCTACGAGCAGTACTTC. Residues: CASSSSNSYEQYF. The chain couples TRBV6-6 to TRBJ2-7, with D unresolved. V was pared by 4 bases and J by 0 bases, with 7 bases between. CDR1 and CDR2 (germline): MNHNY, SVGAGI (reference sequence). The CDR3 consists of 13 residues.

The chain joins TRBV5-1 to TRBJ2-1; 15 positions match TRBD2. Germline V CDR1 and CDR2: SGHRS, YFSETQ. Unmatched junction bases numbered 13, after V lost 3 bases and J lost 9 bases. The CDR3 covers 18 residues. CDR3 sequence: CASSYGLAGGPFKGEQFF. The DNA of the CDR3 is TGCGCCAGCAGCTACGGACTAGCGGGAGGGCCGTTCAAGGGTGAGCAGTTCTTC.

This chain connects TRBV2 to TRBJ1-4; tentatively, D is TRBD1 (6 bases). Per the germline V gene, CDR1 is SNHLY and CDR2 is FYNNEI. The CDR3 extends over 13 amino acids. V was trimmed by 5 bases and J by 7 bases, leaving 11 bases between them. The CDR3 here is CASSYDRTEKLFF. The CDR3 region has the DNA TGTGCCAGCAGTTATGACAGGACTGAAAAACTGTTTTTT. Complete variable domain (other parts from reference TRBV2 and TRBJ1-4): EPEVTQTPSHQVTQMGQEVILRCVPISNHLYFYWYRQILGQKVEFLVSFYNNEISEKSEIFDDQFSVERPDGSNFTLKIRSTKLEDSAMYFCASSYDRTEKLFFGSGTQLSVL.

The chain carries TRBV30 and TRBJ2-2; a weak D match, TRBD2 (6 bases). In germline, CDR1 is GTSNPN, CDR2 SVGIG (reference sequence). V gave up 5 bases and J gave up 1 base, with 14 bases separating them. There are 15 residues in the CDR3. The CDR3 region has the DNA TGTGCCTGGTGGGGACTGAACGGGAACACCGGGGAGCTGTTTTTT. This gives the protein CAWWGLNGNTGELFF.

The rearrangement links TRBV9 to TRBJ2-2; the match to TRBD1 covers 7 bases. Germline lookup yields CDR1 SGDLS and CDR2 YYNGEE. J gave up 5 bases and V 4 bases, and 8 bases lay outside the gene matches. This CDR3 contains 15 residues. For the CDR3, the DNA is TGTGCCAGCAGCTACAGGGGTTCGGGTACCGGGGAGCTGTTTTTT. It yields the protein CASSYRGSGTGELFF.

The chain uses TRBV7-2 and TRBJ1-1; D ambiguous. Germline CDR1 is SGHTA and CDR2 is FQGNSA. V was trimmed by 2 bases and J by 7 bases, leaving 8 bases between them. The CDR3 covers 12 residues. CDR3 protein: CASSLYGIEAFF. CDR3 sequence (DNA): TGTGCCAGCAGCTTATACGGGATTGAAGCTTTCTTT.

V and J are TRBV2 and TRBJ2-7; D is possibly TRBD2 (6 bases). Trimming left V 3 bases short and J 3 bases short, with 18 bases between. This CDR3 is 16 amino acids long. Germline-derived CDR1 and CDR2 are SNHLY and FYNNEI. The DNA of the CDR3 is TGTGCCAGCAGTGAGGAGGGTTTTGGACTCCACTACGAGCAGTACTTC. The encoded protein is CASSEEGFGLHYEQYF.

The chain joins TRBV7-9 to TRBJ1-5; D call uncertain. From germline, CDR1 is SEHNR and CDR2 FQNEAQ (reference sequence). V lost 1 base and J lost 7, with 8 bases in between. The CDR3 totals 13 residues. The CDR3 region is CASSLGANQPQHF. In DNA, the CDR3 is TGTGCCAGCAGCTTAGGCGCAAACCAGCCCCAGCATTTT.

The rearrangement uses TRBV6-6 and TRBJ2-3, with 8 bases matching TRBD2. The CDR3 extends over 15 amino acids. Losses at the gene ends were 3 bases for V and 0 bases for J; bases not matched to a gene: 2. Germline V CDR1 and CDR2: MNHNY, SVGAGI (reference sequence). The CDR3 protein is CASSYPGGSTDTQYF. In nucleotides, the CDR3 is TGTGCCAGCAGTTATCCGGGGGGGAGCACAGATACGCAGTATTTT.

The chain joins TRBV7-3 to TRBJ2-5; D may be TRBD2 (6 bases). The germline V gene encodes CDR1 SGHTA and CDR2 FQGTGA. V lost 5 bases and J lost 2, with 18 bases in between. CDR3 size: 16 residues. The CDR3 sequence is CASSLLGGMGQETQYF. Written as DNA, the CDR3 is TGTGCCAGCAGCCTTCTAGGAGGGATGGGACAAGAGACCCAGTACTTC.

The genes are TRBV18 and TRBJ2-3; 10 bases match TRBD1. In germline, CDR1 is KGHSH, CDR2 LQKENI. The CDR3 has 20 amino acids. The trim removed 2 bases at V and 2 bases at J, leaving 16 bases unmatched. The CDR3 protein is CASSPFGRGQGPGPTDTQYF. As DNA, the CDR3 is TGTGCCAGCTCACCATTCGGACGGGGACAGGGGCCAGGCCCCACAGATACGCAGTATTTT. The full variable domain, in which reference TRBV18 and TRBJ2-3 provide the parts outside the CDR3, is NAGVMQNPRHLVRRRGQEARLRCSPMKGHSHVYWYRQLPEEGLKFMVYLQKENIIDESGMPKERFSAEFPKEGPSILRIQQVVRGDSAAYFCASSPFGRGQGPGPTDTQYFGPGTRLTVL.

The chain has TRBV7-9 and TRBJ2-4; 10 bases line up with TRBD1. The germline V gene has CDR1 SEHNR and CDR2 FQNEAQ (reference sequence). The CDR3 is 17 residues long. J gave up 2 bases and V 5 bases, and 9 bases lay outside the gene matches. The CDR3 DNA reads as TGTGCCAGCAGCCTAACCCCGGGACAGGGGCCCAAAAACATTCAGTACTTC. This codes for CASSLTPGQGPKNIQYF.

This clone showed up just once. J is TRBJ1-4 and V is TRBV5-5, with 10 bases that match TRBD1. The CDR3 sequence is 17 residues long. Looked up from germline, CDR1 is SGHKS and CDR2 is YYEKEE (reference sequence). Trimming took 4 bases from V and 7 from J; bases not matched to a gene: 13. The CDR3 sequence is CASSPYDRGRRGEKLFF. CDR3 DNA sequence: TGTGCCAGCAGCCCCTACGACAGGGGGCGGAGGGGTGAAAAACTGTTTTTT. Using reference TRBV5-5 and TRBJ1-4 for the parts outside the CDR3, the full variable domain is DAGVTQSPTHLIKTRGQQVTLRCSPISGHKSVSWYQQVLGQGPQFIFQYYEKEERGRGNFPDRFSARQFPNYSSELNVNALLLGDSALYLCASSPYDRGRRGEKLFFGSGTQLSVL.

The chain combines TRBV7-9 with TRBJ2-7; perhaps TRBD1 as D (6 bases). CDR1 is SEHNR and CDR2 is FQNEAQ in the germline V gene (reference sequence). The CDR3 contains 14 residues. Trimming removed 4 bases from V and 2 bases from J, with 12 bases in between. The CDR3 DNA reads as TGTGCCAGCAGCTCGCAGGGGATTCCCTACGAGCAGTACTTC. Residues: CASSSQGIPYEQYF.

CDR3 sequence (DNA): TGCGCCAGTGCCAGGGATTATCCTGGAAACACCATATATTTT. Residues: CASARDYPGNTIYF. The gene calls are TRBV5-1 and TRBJ1-3, with a possible D match to TRBD1 (5 bases). The germline V and J ends were trimmed by 8 bases and 2 bases, with 14 bases remaining between them. This CDR3 comprises 14 residues. The germline V gene encodes CDR1 SGHRS and CDR2 YFSETQ.

The chain employs TRBV7-9 and TRBJ2-7; 7 bases fit TRBD1. The CDR3 is 15 residues long. The germline CDR1 and CDR2 sequences are SEHNR and FQNEAQ (reference sequence). With V trimmed by 1 base and J by 1 base, 4 bases remained unmatched. CDR3 bases: TGTGCCAGCAGCTTAGTACAGGGGAGTTCCTACGAGCAGTACTTC. Amino acids: CASSLVQGSSYEQYF.

This chain connects TRBV6-1 to TRBJ1-3; 7 bases fit TRBD1. With V trimmed by 1 base and J by 2 bases, 8 bases remained unmatched. This CDR3 has 17 residues. Germline V gene lookup returns CDR1 MNHNS and CDR2 SASEGT. This CDR3 reads CASSEVVRGPAGNTIYF. For the CDR3, the DNA is TGTGCCAGCAGTGAAGTGGTAAGGGGGCCAGCTGGAAACACCATATATTTT.

This clone was seen more than once but under ten times. The chain has TRBV6-1 and TRBJ1-1, with 9 positions matching TRBD1. V shed 7 bases, J shed 1 base, and the junction held 4 bases outside the gene matches. Germline CDR1 is MNHNS and CDR2 is SASEGT. This CDR3 contains 14 residues. The CDR3 sequence is CASTPGQGNTEAFF. In nucleotides, the CDR3 is TGTGCCAGCACCCCGGGACAGGGGAACACTGAAGCTTTCTTT.

Only one count was recorded for this clone. The chain employs TRBV5-1 and TRBJ1-2, with D possibly being TRBD1 (5 bases). Germline V gives CDR1 SGHRS, CDR2 YFSETQ. V shed 4 bases and J shed 8 bases, with 18 bases lying between them. The CDR3 totals 14 residues. CDR3 loop: CASSPGAGLFGYTF. In DNA form, the CDR3 reads TGCGCCAGCAGCCCCGGGGCGGGGCTATTCGGCTACACCTTC.

The rearrangement links TRBV11-3 to TRBJ2-7; D gene ambiguous. Trimming left V 0 bases short and J 10 bases short, with 10 bases between. Germline V CDR1 and CDR2: SGHNT, YENEEA. The CDR3 extends over 12 amino acids. The CDR3 DNA reads as TGTGCCAGCAGCTTAGAGCCGACAAGACAGTACTTC. This translates into CASSLEPTRQYF.

In this sample, this clone turned up a few times. This chain joins TRBV6-1 and TRBJ1-2; maybe TRBD1 (5 bases). CDR3 length equals 16 residues. V was shortened by 3 bases and J by 2 bases, with 16 bases between the two germline ends. Germline CDR1 MNHNS, CDR2 SASEGT. The chain's CDR3 is CASSDPVGGRNYGYTF. CDR3 DNA: TGTGCCAGCAGTGACCCCGTGGGGGGACGGAACTATGGCTACACCTTC.

J is TRBJ2-3 and V is TRBV28, with TRBD1 as a possible D gene (5 bases). Trimming left V 7 bases short and J 1 base short, with 15 bases between. Germline V lookup: CDR1 MDHEN, CDR2 SYDVKM. The CDR3 is 15 residues long. The CDR3 region has the DNA TGTGCCAGCATTGGGGCGGAAGAGGGCACAGATACGCAGTATTTT. Residues: CASIGAEEGTDTQYF.

This clone was seen a few times. The chain couples TRBV7-8 to TRBJ2-2; 8 bases fit TRBD2. Looked up from germline, CDR1 is SGHVS and CDR2 is FQNEAQ. This CDR3 comprises 15 residues. With V trimmed by 3 bases and J by 4 bases, 4 bases remained unmatched. The CDR3 loop reads CASSLREDGTGELFF. The CDR3 DNA follows: TGTGCCAGCAGCTTGCGGGAGGATGGCACCGGGGAGCTGTTTTTT.

CDR3 nucleotide sequence: TGTGCCAGCAGCTTAGGAACGGCTAGCGGAATACAAGAGACCCAGTACTTC. Translation gives CASSLGTASGIQETQYF. J is TRBJ2-5 and V is TRBV7-9; TRBD2 matches 7 bases. Germline V gives CDR1 SEHNR, CDR2 FQNEAQ (reference sequence). CDR3 length: 17 residues. The V and J ends lost 1 base and 2 bases, in that order; junction bases with no gene match: 10.

The genes are TRBV6-6 and TRBJ1-6, with 7 bases identical to TRBD1. Germline V gives CDR1 MNHNY, CDR2 SVGAGI (reference sequence). J lost 7 bases, V lost 5 bases, and 11 bases had no gene match. The CDR3 totals 16 residues. The CDR3 region has the DNA TGTGCCAGCAGTACAGGGGTTCAAGGTGGGAATTCACCCCTCCACTTT. Its translation is CASSTGVQGGNSPLHF.

J is TRBJ2-5 and V is TRBV25-1; 9 bases map to TRBD1. The DNA matches TRBJ2-7 better at its end, which makes the J call doubtful. The CDR3 is 14 residues long. Germline values: CDR1 MGHDK, CDR2 SYGVNS. The CDR3 spells CASSEYGTGSEQYF. CDR3 DNA: TGTGCCAGCAGTGAATATGGGACAGGGAGCGAGCAGTACTTC.

The rearrangement links TRBV6-5 to TRBJ2-5; a weak D match, TRBD1 (5 bases). Judging by the DNA end, TRBJ2-7 fits better; the J call may be wrong. Germline loops: CDR1 MNHEY, CDR2 SVGAGI. CDR3 length equals 15 residues. In DNA form, the CDR3 reads TGTGCCAGCAGTTACTCTGGGGCCAGCCTCTACGAGCAGTACTTC. This codes for CASSYSGASLYEQYF.